A single sample gave rise to the 11 T cell receptor beta chains below, sequenced in a study of T cell responses to AZD1222 COVID-19 vaccine. Sequencing used immunoSEQ multiplex PCR; TCRdb keeps in-frame clones, though not all of them. The data show around 140,000 clones, over 90% seen once. Sequenced here: peripheral blood, sampled on day 0 of AZD1222 vaccination. These receptors all stem from an adult in good health.

The chain uses TRBV10-3 and TRBJ1-4, with D perhaps TRBD1 (5 bases). Germline V gene lookup returns CDR1 ENHRY and CDR2 SYGVKD. The V end lost 4 bases, the J end lost 10 bases, and 13 bases lay between the germline ends. The CDR3 is 13 residues long. CDR3 bases: TGTGCCATCAGTGGAGGGGACGACGGAAAACTGTTTTTT. Amino acids: CAISGGDDGKLFF.

The rearrangement uses TRBV5-1 and TRBJ2-2; TRBD1 matches 8 bases. From germline, CDR1 is SGHRS and CDR2 YFSETQ. There are 16 residues in the CDR3. V was clipped by 1 base and J by 5 bases; unmatched bases: 7. CDR3 in DNA: TGCGCCAGCAGCTTGAAGTGGACAGGGTCTACCGGGGAGCTGTTTTTT. The encoded protein is CASSLKWTGSTGELFF. Using reference TRBV5-1 and TRBJ2-2 for the parts outside the CDR3, the full variable domain is KAGVTQTPRYLIKTRGQQVTLSCSPISGHRSVSWYQQTPGQGLQFLFEYFSETQRNKGNFPGRFSGRQFSNSRSEMNVSTLELGDSALYLCASSLKWTGSTGELFFGEGSRLTVL.

The chain combines TRBV15 with TRBJ1-5; maybe TRBD1 (6 bases). The CDR3 consists of 16 residues. The ends were cut back, 3 bases at V and 2 bases at J, with 14 bases in the middle. From germline, CDR1 is LNHNV and CDR2 YYDKDF (reference sequence). CDR3: CATSSGAGVGNQPQHF. In nucleotides, the CDR3 is TGTGCCACCAGCAGTGGCGCAGGGGTAGGCAATCAGCCCCAGCATTTT. The variable domain in full, with the rest retrieved from reference TRBV15 and TRBJ1-5, is DAMVIQNPRYQVTQFGKPVTLSCSQTLNHNVMYWYQQKSSQAPKLLFHYYDKDFNNEADTPDNFQSRRPNTSFCFLDIRSPGLGDTAMYLCATSSGAGVGNQPQHFGDGTRLSIL.

V usage is TRBV30 and J usage is TRBJ2-7, with a possible D match to TRBD2 (6 bases). The V end was cut by 4 bases, the J end by 6 bases, with 19 bases between. Germline CDR1 reads GTSNPN; CDR2 reads SVGIG (reference sequence). The CDR3 runs to 14 residues. CDR3 sequence (DNA): TGTGCCTGGATGGATGCTAGCGACCAGGGCGAGCAGTACTTC. This codes for CAWMDASDQGEQYF.

This clone was detected only once. This chain uses TRBV7-3 with TRBJ1-1; the D gene is possibly TRBD1 (5 bases). CDR3 size: 13 residues. Looked up from germline, CDR1 is SGHTA and CDR2 is FQGTGA. With 5 bases removed from V and 1 base from J, the gap between germline ends came to 8 bases. In DNA, the CDR3 is TGTGCCAGCAGCCGGACATCGAACACTGAAGCTTTCTTT. This translates into CASSRTSNTEAFF.

V gene TRBV25-1 combines with J gene TRBJ1-1; D may be TRBD1 (5 bases). The CDR3 contains 14 residues. V lost 8 bases, J lost 5 bases, and 18 bases lay in between. From germline, CDR1 is MGHDK and CDR2 SYGVNS. Here the CDR3 DNA reads TGTGCCAGCGGAAAGAGTGAGGGGTGGACTGAAGCTTTCTTT. Translating gives CASGKSEGWTEAFF.

V usage is TRBV12-5 and J usage is TRBJ2-6; D might be TRBD1 (6 bases). V dropped 6 bases and J dropped 0 bases, with 12 bases sitting between them. Germline values: CDR1 LGHNT, CDR2 FRNRAP. The CDR3 has 16 residues. The CDR3 region has the DNA TGTGCTAGTGGCGAGACAGGATCCTCTGGGGCCAACGTCCTGACTTTC. This translates into CASGETGSSGANVLTF.

J is TRBJ1-5 and V is TRBV30; tentatively, D is TRBD1 (5 bases). The CDR3 is made up of 15 amino acids. Per germline, CDR1 GTSNPN and CDR2 SVGIG (reference sequence). V was shortened by 5 bases and J by 7 bases, with 21 bases between the two germline ends. Written as DNA, the CDR3 is TGTGCCTGGGGTTCCCTGGGGGGTCAGGGCCAGCCCCAGCATTTT. It yields the protein CAWGSLGGQGQPQHF.

The V and J genes are TRBV18 and TRBJ1-5; no clear D. With 2 bases removed from V and 7 bases from J, the gap between germline ends came to 9 bases. The CDR3 is 13 amino acids. CDR1 KGHSH and CDR2 LQKENI come from the germline V gene. The CDR3 bases are TGTGCCAGCTCACCAGGGATCGAGCAGCCCCAGCATTTT. The encoded protein is CASSPGIEQPQHF.

The V and J genes are TRBV7-2 and TRBJ2-1; 10 bases map to TRBD2. CDR3 size: 18 residues. The V gene end was trimmed by 5 bases and the J gene end by 8 bases; junction bases not matched to a gene: 18. Germline V CDR1 and CDR2: SGHTA, FQGNSA. CDR3 bases: TGTGCCAGCAGCACCCCAAGGGCTAGCGGGAGCTCCCAGTATGAGCAGTTCTTC. This codes for CASSTPRASGSSQYEQFF.

The chain recombines TRBV10-1 with TRBJ1-1; D is undetermined. V lost 4 bases and J 3 bases, leaving 6 bases between the germline ends. Looked up from germline, CDR1 is WNHNN and CDR2 is SYGVQD (reference sequence). CDR3 length equals 12 residues. The CDR3 is CASSGEDTEAFF. For the CDR3, the DNA is TGCGCCAGCAGTGGAGAAGACACTGAAGCTTTCTTT.